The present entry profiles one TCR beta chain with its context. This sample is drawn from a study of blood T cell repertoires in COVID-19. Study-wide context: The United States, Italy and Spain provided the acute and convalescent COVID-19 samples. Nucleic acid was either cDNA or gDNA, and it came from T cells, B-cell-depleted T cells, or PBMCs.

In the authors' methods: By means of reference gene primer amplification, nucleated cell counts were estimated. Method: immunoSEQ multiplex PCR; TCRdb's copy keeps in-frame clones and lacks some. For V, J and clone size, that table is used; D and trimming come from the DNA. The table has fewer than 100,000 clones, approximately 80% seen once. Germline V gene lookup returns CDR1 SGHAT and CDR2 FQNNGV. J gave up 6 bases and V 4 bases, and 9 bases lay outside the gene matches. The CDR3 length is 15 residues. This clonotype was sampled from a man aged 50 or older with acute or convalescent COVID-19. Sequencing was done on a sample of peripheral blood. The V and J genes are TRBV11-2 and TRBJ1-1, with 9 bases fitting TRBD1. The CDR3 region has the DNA TGTGCCAGCAGCTCCCGAGGTTGGGACAGGGCTGAAGCTTTCTTT. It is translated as CASSSRGWDRAEAFF. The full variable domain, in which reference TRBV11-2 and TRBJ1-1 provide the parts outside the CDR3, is EAGVAQSPRYKIIEKRQSVAFWCNPISGHATLYWYQQILGQGPKLLIQFQNNGVVDDSQLPKDRFSAERLKGVDSTLKIQPAKLEDSAVYLCASSSRGWDRAEAFFGQGTRLTVV.